These 11 T cell receptor beta chains share one sample of origin, sequenced in a study of blood T cell repertoires in COVID-19 (dated by TCRdb to about 2020). The library was generated by the immunoSEQ multiplex PCR assay. This is the immuneACCESS table as TCRdb keeps it, with only in-frame sequences that have V and J called. A part of the clones is gone; compared with another copy, unresolved V genes explain less than half, and the rest is unexplained. The sample records under 100,000 clones, 85% to 90% of which are singletons. Around 5.2% of the sample is taken by the ten largest. Sequenced: peripheral blood. The receptors were gathered from a man in his forties with acute or convalescent COVID-19.

This chain uses TRBV6-5 with TRBJ2-7, with D possibly TRBD2 on 6 matching bases. V lost 6 bases, J lost 2 bases, and 14 bases lay in between. The CDR3 contains 14 residues. Germline CDR1 reads MNHEY; CDR2 reads SVGAGI. In DNA form, the CDR3 reads TGTGCCAGCAGGCGGGACTCGAACACCTACGAGCAGTACTTC. It yields the protein CASRRDSNTYEQYF.

The rearrangement joins TRBV29-1 to TRBJ1-3, with D unresolved. CDR1 SQVTM and CDR2 ANQGSEA come from the germline V gene. CDR3 length equals 12 residues. V lost 3 bases, J lost 3 bases, and 6 bases lay in between. CDR3 coding DNA: TGCAGCGTTGAGGGAGATGGAAACACCATATATTTT. As protein: CSVEGDGNTIYF.

This chain uses TRBV30 with TRBJ1-1; D is possibly TRBD1 (5 bases). Germline assignment: CDR1 GTSNPN and CDR2 SVGIG (reference sequence). V was trimmed by 0 bases and J by 10 bases, leaving 15 bases between them. The CDR3 spans 13 residues. The CDR3 sequence: CAWSVTGPRGAFF. In nucleotides, the CDR3 is TGTGCCTGGAGTGTAACGGGTCCTAGGGGAGCTTTCTTT.

This chain connects TRBV21-1 to TRBJ2-3; TRBD2, as called in the table, went unchecked against the DNA. TRBV21-1 is marked as a pseudogene. This CDR3 spans 14 amino acids. This chain's CDR3 is CARRLADRPDTQYF. CDR3 DNA sequence: TGTGCCAGACGACTAGCAGATCGTCCAGATACGCAGTATTTT.

This sequence joins TRBV7-2 and TRBJ1-4, with 9 bases identical to TRBD1. There are 15 residues in the CDR3. Germline V gives CDR1 SGHTA, CDR2 FQGNSA. After removal of 2 bases from V and 8 bases from J, the junction contained 6 bases not matched to a gene. The CDR3 DNA reads as TGTGCCAGCAGCTTAATGGACAGGGGTATGGAAAAACTGTTTTTT. This codes for CASSLMDRGMEKLFF.

This clone was counted once. The chain combines TRBV5-6 with TRBJ2-3; possibly TRBD2 for D (6 bases). Germline CDR1 is SGHDT and CDR2 is YYEEEE. CDR3 length: 14 amino acids. Trimming removed 2 bases at V and 6 bases at J, with 13 bases between. The CDR3 loop reads CASSFEPRGDTQYF. The CDR3 nucleotides are TGTGCCAGCAGCTTTGAGCCTCGGGGGGATACGCAGTATTTT.

The DNA of the CDR3 is TGCGCCAGCAGCCCCAGCGGGACAATGAACACTGAAGCTTTCTTT. This gives the protein CASSPSGTMNTEAFF. The chain combines TRBV10-1 with TRBJ1-1, with a possible D match to TRBD1 (6 bases). Germline loops: CDR1 WNHNN, CDR2 SYGVQD (reference sequence). V was clipped by 6 bases and J by 0 bases, with 14 bases between them. The CDR3 covers 15 residues.

This sequence joins TRBV19 and TRBJ1-3; D is undetermined. The CDR3 has 15 amino acids. Per the germline V gene, CDR1 is LNHDA and CDR2 is SQIVND (reference sequence). V lost 6 bases and J 0 bases, leaving 12 bases between the germline ends. CDR3 loop: CASRSTVSSGNTIYF. In DNA form, the CDR3 reads TGTGCCAGTAGGAGTACAGTGAGCTCTGGAAACACCATATATTTT.

Of note for this clone: An end of the junction differs from the germline gene, which may be a read error. The rearrangement links TRBV5-5 to TRBJ1-3; no clear D. Germline lookup yields CDR1 SGHKS and CDR2 YYEKEE (reference sequence). This CDR3 contains 8 residues. This chain's CDR3 is CASTTPIF. In nucleotides, the CDR3 is TGTGCCAGCACTACCCCCATTTTT. Full variable domain (outside the CDR3, taken from reference TRBV5-5 and TRBJ1-3): DAGVTQSPTHLIKTRGQQVTLRCSPISGHKSVSWYQQVLGQGPQFIFQYYEKEERGRGNFPDRFSARQFPNYSSELNVNALLLGDSALYLCASTTPIFGEGSWLTVV.

This CDR3 is CAISDAGEGYTF. The CDR3 coding sequence is TGTGCCATCAGTGATGCGGGGGAGGGCTACACCTTC. The rearrangement links TRBV10-3 to TRBJ1-2; TRBD1 is a possible D gene (5 bases). Germline V lookup: CDR1 ENHRY, CDR2 SYGVKD. CDR3 length equals 12 residues. The V end lost 3 bases, the J end lost 8 bases, and 10 bases lay between the germline ends.

In the case of this clone: The germline gene is not matched at one end of the junction; a read error may be the cause. The chain links TRBV7-7 to TRBJ2-3; 10 bases match TRBD2. This CDR3 is built from 16 residues. Germline-derived CDR1 and CDR2 are SSHAT and FNYEAQ (reference sequence). The CDR3 coding sequence is TGTGCTAGCAGCCCTAGCGGGGGAACTAGCACAGATACGCAGTATTTT. It yields the protein CASSPSGGTSTDTQYF.